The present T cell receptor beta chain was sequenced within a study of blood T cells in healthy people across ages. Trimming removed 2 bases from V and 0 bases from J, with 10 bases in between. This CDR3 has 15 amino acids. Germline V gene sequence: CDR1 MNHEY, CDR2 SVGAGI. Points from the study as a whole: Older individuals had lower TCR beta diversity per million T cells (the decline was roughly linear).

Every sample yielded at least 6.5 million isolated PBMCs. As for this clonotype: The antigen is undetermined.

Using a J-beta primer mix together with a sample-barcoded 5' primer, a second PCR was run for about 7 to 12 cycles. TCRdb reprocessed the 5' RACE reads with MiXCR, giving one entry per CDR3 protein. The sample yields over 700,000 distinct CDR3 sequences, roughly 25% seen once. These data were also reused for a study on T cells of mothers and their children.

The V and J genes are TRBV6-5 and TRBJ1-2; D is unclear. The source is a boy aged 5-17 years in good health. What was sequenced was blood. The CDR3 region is CASSYTGGANYGYTF. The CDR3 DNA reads TGTGCCAGCAGTTACACGGGCGGAGCTAACTATGGCTACACCTTC.